The clone carrying this T cell receptor (beta chain) occurred a few times. Per the germline V gene, CDR1 is SGDLS and CDR2 is YYNGEE. Trimming stripped 3 bases from V and 6 bases from J, with 15 bases between. There are 14 residues in the CDR3. These data come from a study of blood T cell repertoires in COVID-19. Original methodology: Researchers report that nucleated cell counts were estimated from reference gene primer amplification. Data came from immunoSEQ multiplex PCR; TCRdb stores just in-frame clones and leaves some out. V, J and clone size were drawn from that table, and D and trimming were deduced from the DNA. The repertoire includes 57,000 or so clones, around 80% of them detected once, and about 20% sits in the top ten.

The chain combines TRBV9 with TRBJ1-2; TRBD1 is a possible D gene (5 bases). This TCR derives from a woman older than 75 with active or convalescent COVID-19. Sequencing was performed on peripheral blood. The CDR3 reads CASSAGGGVDGYTF. The CDR3 nucleotides are TGTGCCAGCAGCGCCGGCGGGGGTGTGGATGGCTACACCTTC.